The rows below give T cell receptor beta chains drawn from one sample of a study of blood T cell repertoires in COVID-19. Produced via immunoSEQ multiplex PCR; TCRdb's table is partial and in-frame only. This table holds tens of thousands of clones, around 90% found once. Sequenced: peripheral blood. The receptors derive from a male donor with acute or convalescent COVID-19. Each CDR3 is given with its conserved first and last residue. A D gene is named only where the DNA matches it firmly. Only part of the rows carry a size: once, few, many, or a class if the clone is expanded.

abundance,v_gene,j_gene,d_gene,CDR3aa,CDR3nt
NA,TRBV7-2,TRBJ2-7,TRBD2,CASSLALVGGDKELYEQYF,TGTGCCAGCAGCTTAGCATTGGTGGGGGGGGATAAAGAATTATACGAGCAGTACTTC
NA,TRBV5-1,TRBJ1-4,NA,CASSPGSTTNEKLFF,TGCGCCAGCAGCCCGGGGAGTACAACTAATGAAAAACTGTTTTTT
once,TRBV3-1/TRBV3-2,TRBJ2-3,TRBD2,CASSLRTSGGTDTQYF,TGTGCCAGCAGCCTCCGGACTAGCGGGGGCACAGATACGCAGTATTTT
NA,TRBV6-1,TRBJ2-7,NA,CASSEDRGTNSYEQYF,TGTGCCAGCAGTGAAGATAGAGGGACAAACTCCTACGAGCAGTACTTC
NA,TRBV5-1,TRBJ1-1,NA,CASSFKGDTEAFF,TGCGCCAGCAGCTTTAAGGGGGACACTGAAGCTTTCTTT
NA,TRBV6-5,TRBJ1-3,NA,CASSYGGARGNTIYF,TGTGCCAGCAGTTACGGCGGGGCAAGGGGAAACACCATATATTTT
few,TRBV6-7,TRBJ1-5,NA,CASRTRGGGQPQHF,TGTGCCAGCAGAACCCGGGGGGGCGGTCAGCCCCAGCATTTT
NA,TRBV9,TRBJ2-1,NA,CASSVVEGYNSYNEQFF,TGTGCCAGCAGCGTAGTTGAGGGCTATAACTCCTACAATGAGCAGTTCTTC
NA,TRBV28,TRBJ1-1,NA,CASSLWGGNTEAFF,TGTGCCAGCAGTTTATGGGGAGGGAACACTGAAGCTTTCTTT
NA,TRBV5-6,TRBJ1-2,NA,CASSPLQGIFSGYTF,TGTGCCAGCAGCCCGTTGCAGGGAATCTTTTCCGGCTACACCTTC
NA,TRBV4-1,TRBJ2-7,NA,CASSQGSTRLATSYEQYF,TGCGCCAGCAGCCAAGGGTCGACTAGGCTAGCTACGTCCTACGAGCAGTACTTC
NA,TRBV6-1,TRBJ2-3,TRBD2,CASSVGTSGGISTDTQYF,TGTGCCAGCAGTGTAGGGACTAGCGGGGGGATTAGCACAGATACGCAGTATTTT
few,TRBV20-1,TRBJ1-1,NA,CSASGQNTEAFF,TGCAGTGCTAGTGGTCAGAACACTGAAGCTTTCTTT
NA,TRBV5-1,TRBJ2-7,TRBD1,CASSPGTGGSYEQYF,TGCGCCAGCAGCCCGGGGACAGGGGGCTCCTACGAGCAGTACTTC
NA,TRBV3-1/TRBV3-2,TRBJ2-1,NA,CASSYRHRGSNEQFF,TGTGCCAGCAGCTACAGACACCGGGGATCCAATGAGCAGTTCTTC
NA,TRBV29-1,TRBJ1-2,NA,CSAGEGQVGYTF,TGCAGCGCAGGGGAGGGGCAGGTTGGCTACACCTTC
NA,TRBV6-1,TRBJ1-4,NA,CASSEVGATNEKLFF,TGTGCCAGCAGTGAAGTCGGGGCAACTAATGAAAAACTGTTTTTT
NA,TRBV19,TRBJ1-5,TRBD1,CASSPGQVPNQPQHF,TGTGCCAGTAGTCCGGGACAGGTCCCCAATCAGCCCCAGCATTTT
NA,TRBV18,TRBJ2-6,NA,CASSQKQAISGANVLTF,TGTGCCAGCTCACAGAAACAGGCGATCTCTGGGGCCAACGTCCTGACTTTC
NA,TRBV5-4,TRBJ1-4,NA,CASSRGTGSVGNEKLFF,TGTGCCAGCAGCCGGGGAACCGGGTCGGTTGGTAATGAAAAACTGTTTTTT
NA,TRBV6-5,TRBJ2-7,NA,CASTLNGGSGKQYF,TGTGCCAGCACCCTGAACGGAGGGAGTGGGAAGCAGTACTTC
once,TRBV15,TRBJ2-3,TRBD2,CATSRARASGGAGQFTDTQYF,TGTGCCACCAGCAGAGCGCGGGCTAGCGGGGGGGCCGGACAATTCACAGATACGCAGTATTTT
NA,TRBV6-5,TRBJ1-1,TRBD1,CASSYSIAGGTEAFF,TGTGCCAGCAGTTACTCGATAGCAGGGGGGACTGAAGCTTTCTTT
NA,TRBV5-1,TRBJ2-2,TRBD1,CASMTGGVGELFF,TGCGCCAGCATGACAGGGGGCGTAGGGGAGCTGTTTTTT
NA,TRBV18,TRBJ1-5,TRBD1,CASSPPGQGGQPQHF,TGTGCCAGCTCACCACCGGGACAGGGGGGTCAGCCCCAGCATTTT
NA,TRBV6-6,TRBJ1-1,NA,CASTAQGRNTEAFF,TGTGCCAGCACCGCACAGGGAAGGAACACTGAAGCTTTCTTT
NA,TRBV6-6,TRBJ1-1,NA,CASSLTMDTEAFF,TGTGCCAGCAGCTTGACTATGGACACTGAAGCTTTCTTT
NA,TRBV5-6,TRBJ2-5,TRBD2,CASGIAGPGETQYF,TGTGCCAGCGGAATAGCGGGGCCGGGGGAGACCCAGTACTTC
NA,TRBV7-2,TRBJ2-5,NA,CASSLNGASGETQYF,TGTGCCAGCAGCCTAAATGGGGCTAGTGGGGAGACCCAGTACTTC
NA,TRBV5-4,TRBJ2-3,NA,CASSLVRGGLGVADTQYF,TGTGCCAGCAGCTTGGTGCGGGGAGGCCTGGGGGTAGCGGATACGCAGTATTTT
NA,TRBV4-1,TRBJ1-4,TRBD1,CASRTGTGEEKLFF,TGCGCCAGCAGGACCGGGACAGGGGAGGAAAAACTGTTTTTT
NA,TRBV6-2/TRBV6-3,TRBJ1-2,NA,CASSYAENYGYTF,TGTGCCAGCAGTTACGCTGAGAACTATGGCTACACCTTC
NA,TRBV7-9,TRBJ2-3,NA,CASSTGSADTQYF,TGTGCCAGCAGTACAGGGAGTGCAGATACGCAGTATTTT
NA,TRBV5-8,TRBJ1-2,NA,CASSLPQNRGGYTF,TGTGCCAGCAGCTTGCCACAGAATCGTGGAGGCTACACCTTC
NA,TRBV6-2/TRBV6-3,TRBJ2-4,NA,CASTPVRDNYIQYF,TGTGCCAGCACCCCGGTGAGGGATAACTACATTCAGTACTTC
NA,TRBV6-5,TRBJ1-1,NA,CASTGQLNTEAFF,TGTGCCAGCACCGGACAGTTGAACACTGAAGCTTTCTTT
NA,TRBV5-1,TRBJ1-2,TRBD1,CASSRPTGGDGYTF,TGCGCCAGCAGCCGACCCACAGGGGGAGATGGCTACACCTTC